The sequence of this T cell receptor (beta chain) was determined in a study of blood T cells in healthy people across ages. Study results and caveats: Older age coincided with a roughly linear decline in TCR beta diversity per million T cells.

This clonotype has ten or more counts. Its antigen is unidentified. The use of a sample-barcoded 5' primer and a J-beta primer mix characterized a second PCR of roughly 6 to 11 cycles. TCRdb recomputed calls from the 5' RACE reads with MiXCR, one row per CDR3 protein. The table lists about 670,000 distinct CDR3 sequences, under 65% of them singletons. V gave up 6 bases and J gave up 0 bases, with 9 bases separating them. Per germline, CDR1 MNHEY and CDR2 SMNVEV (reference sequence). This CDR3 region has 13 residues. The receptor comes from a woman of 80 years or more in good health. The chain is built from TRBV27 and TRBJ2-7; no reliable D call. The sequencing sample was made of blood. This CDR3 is CASSLGISYEQYF. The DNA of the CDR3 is TGTGCCAGCAGCCTGGGGATCTCCTACGAGCAGTACTTC.